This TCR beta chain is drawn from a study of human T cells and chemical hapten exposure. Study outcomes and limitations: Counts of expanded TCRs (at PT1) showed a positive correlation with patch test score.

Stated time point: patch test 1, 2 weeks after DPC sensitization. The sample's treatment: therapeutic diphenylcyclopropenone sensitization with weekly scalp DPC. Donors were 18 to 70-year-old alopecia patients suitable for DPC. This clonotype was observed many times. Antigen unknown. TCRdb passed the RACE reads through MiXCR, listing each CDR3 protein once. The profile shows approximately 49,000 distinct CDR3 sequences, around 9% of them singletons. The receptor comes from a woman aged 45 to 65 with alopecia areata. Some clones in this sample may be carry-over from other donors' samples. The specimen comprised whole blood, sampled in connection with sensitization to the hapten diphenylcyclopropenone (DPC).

Here the CDR3 reads CSVRQGANGYTF. CDR3 bases: TGCAGCGTTAGACAGGGGGCGAATGGCTACACCTTC. The chain links TRBV29-1 to TRBJ1-2; 10 bases are shared with TRBD1. After removal of 5 bases from V and 6 bases from J, the junction contained 3 bases not matched to a gene. Germline CDR1 reads SQVTM; CDR2 reads ANQGSEA. There are 12 residues in the CDR3. Full variable domain (remainder filled in from reference TRBV29-1 and TRBJ1-2): SAVISQKPSRDICQRGTSLTIQCQVDSQVTMMFWYRQQPGQSLTLIATANQGSEATYESGFVIDKFPISRPNLTFSTLTVSNMSPEDSSIYLCSVRQGANGYTFGSGTRLTVV.